A few counts support the clone carrying this T cell receptor beta chain. The CDR3 is 15 amino acids. Germline values: CDR1 SGHDT, CDR2 YYEEEE. V lost 3 bases, J lost 1 base, and 12 bases lay in between. The data were taken from a study of molecular identifiers for immune sequencing clone quantification. Study-wide background: Naive CD8 RNA (about 20,000 or 100,000 cells) was divided into five aliquots, with four sequenced.

Researchers sorted naive CD8 T cells as cells that were CD8+CD4-CCR7+CD45RA+. MiXCR was run by TCRdb on the PCR reads, yielding one entry per CDR3 protein. This sample has about 640,000 distinct CDR3 sequences; around 20% occur once, and the top ten carry 0.75% to 0.95%. V gene TRBV5-6 combines with J gene TRBJ2-3; D remains unclear. The sequence came from a human donor in good health. Some libraries in this study had Jurkat cell RNA spiked in. The sample was naive CD8+ T cells from blood, with Jurkat cell RNA spiked in. Subset given: FACS-sorted CD8+CD4-CCR7+CD45RA+ naive T cells. The CDR3 loop reads CASSYRGVGTDTQYF. In DNA, the CDR3 is TGTGCCAGCAGCTACCGTGGGGTAGGCACAGATACGCAGTATTTT.